Presented here are 21 T cell receptor beta chains from one specimen sequenced in a study of blood T cell repertoires in COVID-19. Only in-frame clones appear in the TCRdb table, and some are missing; sequencing was by immunoSEQ multiplex PCR. In the table there are roughly 400,000 clones, around nine tenths of which are singletons. Sequencing was done on a sample of PBMCs or T cells enriched from blood (not recorded which). The receptors were sampled from a woman aged 18-29 years who had been exposed to COVID-19.

The J gene is TRBJ2-7, the V gene TRBV28, with 7 bases aligning to TRBD1. V trimming: 6 bases; J trimming: 4 bases; junction bases outside the gene matches: 15. The CDR3 length is 16 residues. Per germline, CDR1 MDHEN and CDR2 SYDVKM. The DNA for the CDR3 is TGTGCCAGCAGATCCCCCCGACAGGGTAATCCGTACGAGCAGTACTTC. Translated: CASRSPRQGNPYEQYF.

The chain uses TRBV7-9 and TRBJ2-3; 13 nucleotides line up with TRBD2. Germline values: CDR1 SEHNR, CDR2 FQNEAQ (reference sequence). J gave up 6 bases and V 9 bases, and 15 bases lay outside the gene matches. CDR3 length: 17 residues. CDR3: CASGPGLAGLRVDTQYF. The DNA of the CDR3 is TGTGCCAGTGGACCGGGACTAGCGGGGCTACGGGTCGATACGCAGTATTTT.

The V call is TRBV5-5, the J call TRBJ1-1; D possibly corresponds to TRBD1 (6 bases). CDR3 size: 12 residues. CDR1 is SGHKS and CDR2 is YYEKEE in the germline V gene (reference sequence). V lost 9 bases to trimming and J lost 1 base, with 10 bases between them. As DNA, the CDR3 is TGTGCCACCGGACAGACGAACACTGAAGCTTTCTTT. It specifies CATGQTNTEAFF.

A remark on this clone: The same CDR3 is also encoded by other DNA sequences in this sample. The rearrangement joins TRBV12-5 to TRBJ1-1; 7 nucleotides match TRBD1. Per the germline V gene, CDR1 is LGHNT and CDR2 is FRNRAP. V was pared by 6 bases and J by 0 bases, with 1 base of the junction left unmatched. The CDR3 runs 13 residues. CDR3 amino acids: CASGQGLNTEAFF. CDR3 sequence (DNA): TGTGCTAGTGGACAGGGGTTGAACACTGAAGCTTTCTTT.

This chain uses TRBV4-3 with TRBJ2-1, with D tentatively TRBD1 (8 bases). Trimming pared 4 bases from V and 9 bases from J, leaving 22 bases between. The CDR3 has 16 amino acids. The germline V gene encodes CDR1 LGHNA and CDR2 YSLEER. The CDR3: CASSPRRTGRGGEQFF. CDR3 in DNA: TGCGCCAGCAGCCCGAGGCGGACAGGGAGGGGGGGTGAGCAGTTCTTC.

Details on this clone: A read error may produce the germline difference seen at one junction end. Other DNA sequences of this sample code for an identical CDR3. This chain links TRBV11-2 with TRBJ1-1; TRBD1 is a possible D gene (6 bases). The germline V gene encodes CDR1 SGHAT and CDR2 FQNNGV. The CDR3 extends over 17 amino acids. CDR3 sequence: CASSQQGLQVMNTEAFF. CDR3 DNA sequence: TGTGCCAGCAGCCAACAGGGTTTGCAGGTCATGAACACTGAGGCTTTCTTT.

This clone has a handful of counts. The chain has TRBV5-4 and TRBJ2-5; possible D gene TRBD2, 6 bases. The V and J ends lost 0 bases and 5 bases respectively, with 8 bases between them. The germline gives CDR1 SGHNT, CDR2 YYREEE (reference sequence). This CDR3 comprises 13 residues. CDR3 sequence (DNA): TGTGCCAGCAGCTTGGCCGGAGGGGAGACCCAGTACTTC. It specifies CASSLAGGETQYF.

V usage is TRBV5-4 and J usage is TRBJ1-1; 8 nucleotides agree with TRBD1. CDR3 size: 16 residues. V shed 0 bases and J 8 bases; nucleotides not matched to a gene: 12. In germline, CDR1 is SGHNT, CDR2 YYREEE (reference sequence). The chain's CDR3 is CASSLATALDRGEAFF. The CDR3 region has the DNA TGTGCCAGCAGCTTGGCCACTGCCCTAGACAGGGGCGAAGCTTTCTTT.

CDR3 region: CASSAQGGETQYF. CDR3 sequence (DNA): TGTGCCAGCTCAGCTCAGGGGGGAGAGACCCAGTACTTC. The chain joins TRBV18 to TRBJ2-5; D may be TRBD1 (7 bases). Germline V gene data show CDR1 as KGHSH and CDR2 as LQKENI. With 5 bases removed from V and 4 bases from J, the gap between germline ends came to 11 bases. The CDR3 contains 13 residues.

This clone was seen only a few times. The genes are TRBV10-3 and TRBJ2-7; D is possibly TRBD2 (6 bases). The germline CDR1 and CDR2 sequences are ENHRY and SYGVKD. Trimming took 3 bases from V and 2 from J, leaving 14 bases between them. There are 15 residues in the CDR3. CDR3 sequence: CAISDQGGATYEQYF. The CDR3 region has the DNA TGTGCCATCAGTGATCAAGGCGGGGCAACCTACGAGCAGTACTTC.

The rearrangement uses TRBV24-1 and TRBJ2-2, with 8 positions matching TRBD1. Germline V gene data show CDR1 as KGHDR and CDR2 as SFDVKD. V trimming: 4 bases; J trimming: 4 bases; junction bases outside the gene matches: 7. The CDR3 is made up of 16 amino acids. In nucleotides, the CDR3 is TGTGCCACCAGTGAAACCGGGACAGGAAGCACCGGGGAGCTGTTTTTT. It is translated as CATSETGTGSTGELFF.

V gene TRBV5-6 combines with J gene TRBJ2-7; D perhaps matches TRBD1 (5 bases). The germline gives CDR1 SGHDT, CDR2 YYEEEE. The CDR3 consists of 14 residues. Between the trimmed V and J ends, which lost 4 bases and 4 bases, there was a span of 15 bases. The CDR3 protein is CASSAVQGTYEQYF. The CDR3, as DNA: TGTGCCAGCAGCGCTGTGCAGGGTACATACGAGCAGTACTTC.

This sequence joins TRBV2 and TRBJ2-7; possible D gene TRBD1, 6 bases. Germline V gene data show CDR1 as SNHLY and CDR2 as FYNNEI. The CDR3 is 13 amino acids. Trimming cost V 7 bases and J 3 bases, with 13 bases left between them. The CDR3 sequence is CASMSRTDYEQYF. The CDR3 region has the DNA TGTGCCAGCATGTCACGGACAGACTACGAGCAGTACTTC. Combining the CDR3 with reference TRBV2 and TRBJ2-7 gives the whole variable domain EPEVTQTPSHQVTQMGQEVILRCVPISNHLYFYWYRQILGQKVEFLVSFYNNEISEKSEIFDDQFSVERPDGSNFTLKIRSTKLEDSAMYFCASMSRTDYEQYFGPGTRLTVT.

A single count supports this clone. V usage is TRBV6-1 and J usage is TRBJ2-7; TRBD2 aligns across 12 bases. The CDR3 covers 15 residues. Germline V lookup: CDR1 MNHNS, CDR2 SASEGT. V gave up 1 base and J gave up 6 bases; unmatched junction bases: 4. The CDR3 spells CASSEGLAGVFEQYF. DNA for the CDR3: TGTGCCAGCAGTGAAGGACTAGCGGGAGTGTTCGAGCAGTACTTC.

The rearrangement uses TRBV20-1 and TRBJ2-7, with TRBD2 matching over 7 bases. CDR3 length equals 13 residues. CDR1 is DFQATT and CDR2 is SNEGSKA in the germline V gene (reference sequence). Losses at the gene ends were 3 bases for V and 3 bases for J; bases not matched to a gene: 5. Written as DNA, the CDR3 is TGCAGTGCTAGTATCGCTAGCGGCTACGAGCAGTACTTC. It specifies CSASIASGYEQYF.

The chain has TRBV7-2 and TRBJ2-1, with 7 bases that match TRBD1. Germline CDR1 reads SGHTA; CDR2 reads FQGNSA. V trimming: 5 bases; J trimming: 4 bases; junction bases outside the gene matches: 5. The CDR3 has 14 residues. The CDR3 protein is CASSLGQVYNEQFF. The CDR3 bases are TGTGCCAGCAGCCTTGGACAGGTTTACAATGAGCAGTTCTTC.

V and J are TRBV21-1 and TRBJ2-5; no check of the table's D call, TRBD2, against the DNA was made. TRBV21-1 has pseudogene status. The CDR3 covers 17 residues. The CDR3 DNA reads TGTGCCAGCAGCAAACCCCCCGAGCGGGAGTGTCAAGAGACCCAGTACTTC. Translation: CASSKPPERECQETQYF.

V usage is TRBV5-1 and J usage is TRBJ1-2, with D uncertain. Germline-derived CDR1 and CDR2 are SGHRS and YFSETQ. The CDR3 covers 14 residues. Trimming pared 4 bases from V and 6 bases from J, leaving 16 bases between. The CDR3 DNA reads as TGCGCCAGCAGCCTTGCCGACATAATCGATGGCTACACCTTC. Protein product: CASSLADIIDGYTF.

The CDR3 DNA reads TGTGCCAGCAGGGTAGGGGACACCATATATTTT. This gives the protein CASRVGDTIYF. The chain employs TRBV12-3 or TRBV12-4 and TRBJ1-3, with D tentatively TRBD1 (5 bases). The CDR3 totals 11 residues. V was clipped by 6 bases and J by 8 bases, with 8 bases between them.

The CDR3, as DNA: TGTGCCAGTAGTATCGGTAGAAGCGGGAACTCCTACAATGAGCAGTTCTTC. As protein: CASSIGRSGNSYNEQFF. The chain has TRBV19 and TRBJ2-1; 7 nucleotides align to TRBD2. Unmatched junction bases numbered 8, after V lost 3 bases and J lost 0 bases. This CDR3 region has 17 residues. CDR1 and CDR2 (germline): LNHDA, SQIVND (reference sequence).

V gene TRBV4-2 combines with J gene TRBJ2-2; weak D call: TRBD2 (6 bases). Trimming took off 0 bases at V and 8 bases at J, with 16 bases between the two ends. Germline V gene lookup returns CDR1 LGHNA and CDR2 YNFKEQ. The CDR3 runs 16 residues. CDR3 in DNA: TGTGCCAGCAGCCAAGATGCCACTAGCATATTTGGGGAGCTGTTTTTT. Its translation: CASSQDATSIFGELFF.